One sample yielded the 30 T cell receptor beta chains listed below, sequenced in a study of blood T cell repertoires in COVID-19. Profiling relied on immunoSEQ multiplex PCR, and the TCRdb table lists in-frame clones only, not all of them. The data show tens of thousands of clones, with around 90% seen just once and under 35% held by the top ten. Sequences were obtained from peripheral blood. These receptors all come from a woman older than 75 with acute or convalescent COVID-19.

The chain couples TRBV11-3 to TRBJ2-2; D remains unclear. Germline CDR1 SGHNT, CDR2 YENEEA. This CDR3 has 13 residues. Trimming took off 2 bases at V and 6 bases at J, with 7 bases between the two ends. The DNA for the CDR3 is TGTGCCAGCAGCTTACCCGGGTCCGGGGAGCTGTTTTTT. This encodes CASSLPGSGELFF.

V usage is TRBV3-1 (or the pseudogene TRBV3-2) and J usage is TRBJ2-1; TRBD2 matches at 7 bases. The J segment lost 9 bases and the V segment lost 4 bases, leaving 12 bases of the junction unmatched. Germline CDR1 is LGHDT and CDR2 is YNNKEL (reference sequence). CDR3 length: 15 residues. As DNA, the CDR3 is TGTGCCAGCAGCCGGTTAAGTTTGGGGGGGGGTGAGCAGTTCTTC. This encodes CASSRLSLGGGEQFF.

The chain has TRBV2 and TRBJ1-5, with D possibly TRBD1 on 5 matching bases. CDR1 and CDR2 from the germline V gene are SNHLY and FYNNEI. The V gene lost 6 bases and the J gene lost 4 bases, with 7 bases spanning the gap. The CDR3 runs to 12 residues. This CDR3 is CASRGGNQPQHF. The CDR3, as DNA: TGTGCCAGCAGGGGGGGAAATCAGCCCCAGCATTTT.

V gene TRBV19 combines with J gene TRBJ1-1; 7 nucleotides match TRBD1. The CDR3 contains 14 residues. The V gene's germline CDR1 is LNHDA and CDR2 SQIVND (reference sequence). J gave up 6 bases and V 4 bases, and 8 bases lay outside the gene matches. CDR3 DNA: TGTGCCAGTAGTAAGAGACAGGGTAAAGCTGAAGCTTTCTTT. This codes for CASSKRQGKAEAFF.

The CDR3 sequence is CASSQDRASGSGDEQFF. CDR3 in DNA: TGCGCCAGCAGCCAAGATAGGGCTAGCGGCTCGGGGGATGAGCAGTTCTTC. The chain carries TRBV4-1 and TRBJ2-1; 7 nucleotides line up with TRBD2. V shed 0 bases and J 8 bases; nucleotides not matched to a gene: 13. The CDR3 spans 17 residues. Per the germline V gene, CDR1 is MGHRA and CDR2 is YSYEKL.

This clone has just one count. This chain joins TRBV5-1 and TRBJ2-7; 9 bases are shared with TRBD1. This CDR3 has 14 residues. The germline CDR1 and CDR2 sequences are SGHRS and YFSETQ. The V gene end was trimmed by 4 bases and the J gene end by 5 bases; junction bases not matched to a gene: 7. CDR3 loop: CASSPSGTGHEQYV. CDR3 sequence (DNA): TGCGCCAGCAGCCCTTCCGGGACAGGGCACGAGCAGTACGTC.

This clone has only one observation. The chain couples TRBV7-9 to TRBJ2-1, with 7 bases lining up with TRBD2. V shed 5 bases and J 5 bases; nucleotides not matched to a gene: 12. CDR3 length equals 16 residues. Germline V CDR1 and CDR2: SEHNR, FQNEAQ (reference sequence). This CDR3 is CASSHRQRDPHNEQFF. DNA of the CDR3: TGTGCCAGCAGCCACCGTCAGCGGGACCCCCACAATGAGCAGTTCTTC.

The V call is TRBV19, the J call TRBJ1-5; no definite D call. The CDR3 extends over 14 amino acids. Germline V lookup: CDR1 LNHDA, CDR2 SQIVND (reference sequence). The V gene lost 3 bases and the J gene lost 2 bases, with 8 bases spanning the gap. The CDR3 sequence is CASSILRGNQPQHF. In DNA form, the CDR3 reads TGTGCCAGTAGTATTCTGAGGGGCAATCAGCCCCAGCATTTT.

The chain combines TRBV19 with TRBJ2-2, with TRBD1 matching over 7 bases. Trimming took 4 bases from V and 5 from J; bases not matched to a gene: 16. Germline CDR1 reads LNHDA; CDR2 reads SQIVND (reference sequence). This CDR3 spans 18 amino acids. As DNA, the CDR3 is TGTGCCAGTAGTACCCCGGACAGGTCAACGAGGGGGACCGGGGAGCTGTTTTTT. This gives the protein CASSTPDRSTRGTGELFF.

In nucleotides, the CDR3 is TGTGCCAGCAGTGAGCAGGACAGGGGAAATGAAAAACTGTTTTTT. Its translation is CASSEQDRGNEKLFF. V is TRBV2 and J is TRBJ1-4, with TRBD1 identical over 9 bases. CDR3 length: 15 amino acids. The junction had 4 bases not matched to a gene; V was cut back by 3 bases and J by 5 bases. Germline CDR1 is SNHLY and CDR2 is FYNNEI.

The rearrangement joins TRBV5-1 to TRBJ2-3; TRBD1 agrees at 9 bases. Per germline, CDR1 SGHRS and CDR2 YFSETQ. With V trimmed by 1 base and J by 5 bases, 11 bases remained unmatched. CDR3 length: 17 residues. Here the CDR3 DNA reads TGCGCCAGCAGCTTGTGGCAGGTGGGACAGGGCAAAGATACGCAGTATTTT. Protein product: CASSLWQVGQGKDTQYF. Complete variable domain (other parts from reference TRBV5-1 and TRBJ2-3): KAGVTQTPRYLIKTRGQQVTLSCSPISGHRSVSWYQQTPGQGLQFLFEYFSETQRNKGNFPGRFSGRQFSNSRSEMNVSTLELGDSALYLCASSLWQVGQGKDTQYFGPGTRLTVL.

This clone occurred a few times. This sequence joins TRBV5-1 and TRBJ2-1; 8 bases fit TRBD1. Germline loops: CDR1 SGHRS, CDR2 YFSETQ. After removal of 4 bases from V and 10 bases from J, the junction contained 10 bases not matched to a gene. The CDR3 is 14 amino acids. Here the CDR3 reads CASSADRDESEQFF. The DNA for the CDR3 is TGCGCCAGCAGCGCGGACAGGGATGAAAGCGAGCAGTTCTTC.

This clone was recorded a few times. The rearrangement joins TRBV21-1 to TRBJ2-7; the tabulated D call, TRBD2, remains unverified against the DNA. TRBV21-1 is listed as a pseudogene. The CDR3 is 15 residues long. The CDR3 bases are TGTGCCAGCATCGCCGGGGAAGGCCCCGCGCACGAGCAGTACGTC. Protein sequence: CASIAGEGPAHEQYV.

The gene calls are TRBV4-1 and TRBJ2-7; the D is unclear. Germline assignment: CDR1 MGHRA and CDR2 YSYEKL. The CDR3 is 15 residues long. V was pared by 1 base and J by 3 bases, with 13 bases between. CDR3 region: CASSQAAGALYEQYF. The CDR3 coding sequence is TGCGCCAGCAGCCAAGCTGCAGGCGCACTCTACGAGCAGTACTTC.

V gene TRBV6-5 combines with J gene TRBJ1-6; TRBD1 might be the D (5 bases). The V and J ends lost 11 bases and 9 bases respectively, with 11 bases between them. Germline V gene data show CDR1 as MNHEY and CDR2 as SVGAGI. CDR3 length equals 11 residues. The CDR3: CAGKRGSPLHF. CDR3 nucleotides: TGTGCCGGCAAAAGGGGTTCACCCCTCCACTTT.

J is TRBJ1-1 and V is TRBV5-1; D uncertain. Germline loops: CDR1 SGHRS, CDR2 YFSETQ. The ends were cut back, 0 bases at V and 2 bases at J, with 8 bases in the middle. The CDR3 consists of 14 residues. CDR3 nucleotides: TGCGCCAGCAGCTTGGCTCAGATAAACACTGAAGCTTTCTTT. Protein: CASSLAQINTEAFF. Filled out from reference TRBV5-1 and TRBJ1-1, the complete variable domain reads KAGVTQTPRYLIKTRGQQVTLSCSPISGHRSVSWYQQTPGQGLQFLFEYFSETQRNKGNFPGRFSGRQFSNSRSEMNVSTLELGDSALYLCASSLAQINTEAFFGQGTRLTVV.

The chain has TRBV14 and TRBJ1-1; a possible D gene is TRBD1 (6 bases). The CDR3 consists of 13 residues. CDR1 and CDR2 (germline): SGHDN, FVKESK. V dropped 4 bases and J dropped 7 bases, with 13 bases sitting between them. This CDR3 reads CASSPRQDIEAFF. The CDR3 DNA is TGTGCCAGCAGCCCCAGACAGGATATTGAAGCTTTCTTT.

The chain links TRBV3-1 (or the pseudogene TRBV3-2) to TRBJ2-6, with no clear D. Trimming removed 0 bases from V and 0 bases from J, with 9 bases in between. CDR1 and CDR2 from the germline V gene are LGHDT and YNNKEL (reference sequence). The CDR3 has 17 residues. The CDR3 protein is CASSQDRAISGANVLTF. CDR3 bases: TGTGCCAGCAGCCAAGATCGCGCCATCTCTGGGGCCAACGTCCTGACTTTC.

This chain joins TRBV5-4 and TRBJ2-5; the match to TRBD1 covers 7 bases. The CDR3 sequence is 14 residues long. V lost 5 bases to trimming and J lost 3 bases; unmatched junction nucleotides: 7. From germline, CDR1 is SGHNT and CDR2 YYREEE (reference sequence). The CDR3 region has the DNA TGTGCCAGCAGTCTGGTAGACAGGGAAGAGACCCAGTACTTC. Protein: CASSLVDREETQYF.

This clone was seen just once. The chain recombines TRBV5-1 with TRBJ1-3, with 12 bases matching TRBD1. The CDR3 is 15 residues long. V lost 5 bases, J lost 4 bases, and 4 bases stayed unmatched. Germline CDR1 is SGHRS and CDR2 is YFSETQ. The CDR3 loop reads CASRGTGGGGNTIYF. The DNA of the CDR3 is TGCGCCAGCAGAGGGACAGGGGGCGGCGGAAACACCATATATTTT.

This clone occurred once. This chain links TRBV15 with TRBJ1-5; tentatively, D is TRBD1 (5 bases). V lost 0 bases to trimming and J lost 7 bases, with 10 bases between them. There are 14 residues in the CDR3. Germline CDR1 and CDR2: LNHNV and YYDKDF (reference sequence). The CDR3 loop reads CATSRDGAWQPQHF. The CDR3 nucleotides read TGTGCCACCAGCAGAGATGGGGCCTGGCAGCCCCAGCATTTT. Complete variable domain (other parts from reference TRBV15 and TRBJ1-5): DAMVIQNPRYQVTQFGKPVTLSCSQTLNHNVMYWYQQKSSQAPKLLFHYYDKDFNNEADTPDNFQSRRPNTSFCFLDIRSPGLGDTAMYLCATSRDGAWQPQHFGDGTRLSIL.

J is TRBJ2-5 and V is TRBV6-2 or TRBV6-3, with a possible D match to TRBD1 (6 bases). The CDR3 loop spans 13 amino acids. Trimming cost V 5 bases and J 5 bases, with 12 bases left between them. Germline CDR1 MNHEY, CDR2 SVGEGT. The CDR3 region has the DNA TGTGCCAGCAGTAACAGGGTGAGGGAGACCCAGTACTTC. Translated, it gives CASSNRVRETQYF.

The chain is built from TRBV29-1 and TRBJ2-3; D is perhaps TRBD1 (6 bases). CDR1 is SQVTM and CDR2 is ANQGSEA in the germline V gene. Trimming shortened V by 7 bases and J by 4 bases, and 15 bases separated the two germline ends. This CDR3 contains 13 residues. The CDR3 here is CSAAGAPADTQYF. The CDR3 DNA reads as TGCAGCGCGGCAGGGGCCCCCGCAGATACGCAGTATTTT.

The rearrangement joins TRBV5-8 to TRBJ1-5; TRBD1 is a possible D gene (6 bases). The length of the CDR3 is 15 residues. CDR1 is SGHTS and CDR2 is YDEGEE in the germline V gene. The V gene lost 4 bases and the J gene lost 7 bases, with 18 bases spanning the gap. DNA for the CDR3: TGTGCCAGCAGCCCGGGACAACAGTCGGGGCAGCCCCAGCATTTT. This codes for CASSPGQQSGQPQHF.

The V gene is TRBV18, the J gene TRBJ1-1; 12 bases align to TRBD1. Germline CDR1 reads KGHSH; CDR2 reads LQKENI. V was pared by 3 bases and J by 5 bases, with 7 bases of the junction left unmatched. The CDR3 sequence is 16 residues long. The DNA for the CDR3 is TGTGCCAGCTCACCCGCGGGACAGGGGGCCGGAACTGAAGCTTTCTTT. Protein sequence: CASSPAGQGAGTEAFF. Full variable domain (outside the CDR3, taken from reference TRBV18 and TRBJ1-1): NAGVMQNPRHLVRRRGQEARLRCSPMKGHSHVYWYRQLPEEGLKFMVYLQKENIIDESGMPKERFSAEFPKEGPSILRIQQVVRGDSAAYFCASSPAGQGAGTEAFFGQGTRLTVV.

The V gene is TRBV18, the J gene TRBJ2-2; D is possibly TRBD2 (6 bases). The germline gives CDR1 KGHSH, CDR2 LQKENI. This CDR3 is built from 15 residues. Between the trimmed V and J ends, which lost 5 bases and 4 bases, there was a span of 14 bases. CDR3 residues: CASSWDRGGTGELFF. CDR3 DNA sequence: TGTGCCAGCTCATGGGACCGGGGAGGCACCGGGGAGCTGTTTTTT.

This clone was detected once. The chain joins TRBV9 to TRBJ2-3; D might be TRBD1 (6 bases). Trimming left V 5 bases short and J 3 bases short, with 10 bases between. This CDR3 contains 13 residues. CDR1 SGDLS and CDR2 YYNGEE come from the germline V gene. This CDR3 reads CASRRGGTDTQYF. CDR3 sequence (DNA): TGTGCCAGCAGACGAGGGGGAACAGATACGCAGTATTTT.

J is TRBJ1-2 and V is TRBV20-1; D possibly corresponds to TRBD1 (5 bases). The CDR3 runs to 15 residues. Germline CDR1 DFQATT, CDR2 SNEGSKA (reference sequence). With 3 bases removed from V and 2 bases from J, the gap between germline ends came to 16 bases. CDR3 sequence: CSASLSGRDNYGYTF. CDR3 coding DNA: TGCAGTGCTAGTTTGTCAGGGAGGGACAACTATGGCTACACCTTC.

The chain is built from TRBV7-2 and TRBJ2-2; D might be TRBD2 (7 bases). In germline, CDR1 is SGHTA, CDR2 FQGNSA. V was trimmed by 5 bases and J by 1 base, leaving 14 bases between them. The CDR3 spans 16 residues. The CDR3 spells CASSRPGGRNTGELFF. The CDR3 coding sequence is TGTGCCAGCAGCCGCCCCGGGGGGCGGAACACCGGGGAGCTGTTTTTT.

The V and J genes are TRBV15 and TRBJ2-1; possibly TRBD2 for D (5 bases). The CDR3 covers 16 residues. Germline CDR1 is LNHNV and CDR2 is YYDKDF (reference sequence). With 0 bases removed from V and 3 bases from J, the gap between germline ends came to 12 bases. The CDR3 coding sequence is TGTGCCACCAGCAGAGACGTCTCAGGACTCTACAATGAGCAGTTCTTC. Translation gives CATSRDVSGLYNEQFF.